One T cell receptor beta chain is described in this entry. Its antigen is not known. One end of the junction fails to match germline, which may point to a read error. Using immunoSEQ multiplex PCR, the repertoire was profiled, and TCRdb retains in-frame clones only, with some absent. The sample includes under 30,000 clones, around 83% of them seen just once. Patients received nivolumab 3 mg/kg at weeks 1, 4, 7, 10, then fortnightly to week 26. The CDR3 has 12 residues. The germline gives CDR1 MNHNS, CDR2 SASEGT. The sample belongs to a study of ipilimumab plus nivolumab after autologous stem cell transplantation. Overall study: Median doses per patient: about five ipilimumab, under ten nivolumab. The DLBCL group included primary refractory and relapsed cases. Whole-study results and caveats: Authors suggest TCR repertoire, Treg phenotype and gut microbiota support further study.

Sequencing used PBMCs, obtained in a trial of ipilimumab plus nivolumab as post-transplant consolidation. The TCR comes from a male donor with diffuse large B-cell lymphoma. This sequence joins TRBV6-1 and TRBJ2-3, with D uncertain. The CDR3: CASSEAIDPQYF. For the CDR3, the DNA is TGTGCCAGCAGTGAAGCGATAGATCCGCAGTATTTT.